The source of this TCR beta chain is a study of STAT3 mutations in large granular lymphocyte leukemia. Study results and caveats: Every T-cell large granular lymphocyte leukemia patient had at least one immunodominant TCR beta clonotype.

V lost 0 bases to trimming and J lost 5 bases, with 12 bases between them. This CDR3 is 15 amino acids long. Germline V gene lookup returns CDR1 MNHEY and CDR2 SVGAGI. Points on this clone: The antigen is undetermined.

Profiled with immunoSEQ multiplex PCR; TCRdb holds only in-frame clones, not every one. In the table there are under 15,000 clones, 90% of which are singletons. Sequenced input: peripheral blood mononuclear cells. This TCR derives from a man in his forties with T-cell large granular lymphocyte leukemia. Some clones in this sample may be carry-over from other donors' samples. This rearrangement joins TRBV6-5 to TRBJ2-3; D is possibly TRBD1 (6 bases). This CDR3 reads CASSYSLQGIDTQYF. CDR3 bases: TGTGCCAGCAGTTACTCGCTCCAGGGGATAGATACGCAGTATTTT.